The rows below give T cell receptor beta chains drawn from one sample of a study of CD8 T cells in ankylosing spondylitis. Via MiXCR, TCRdb re-called the 5' RACE reads, giving one row per CDR3 protein. The data contain 300,000 to 350,000 distinct CDR3 sequences, 14% to 15% of them singletons. Sequenced: blood, either unsorted or a sorted T cell fraction (not recorded which). The receptors were sampled from a male donor with ankylosing spondylitis or in good health (not recorded which). Each CDR3 is given with its conserved first and last residue. The D gene is left open where the match is weak. Expanded clones are given a class, and other clones once, few, many or no size at all.

NA,TRBJ2-4,few,TRBV12-3/TRBV12-4,TGTGCCAGCGCGACAGAGGGCGGGAATGGAGCCAAAAACATTCAGTACTTC,CASATEGGNGAKNIQYF
TRBD1,TRBJ1-1,NA,TRBV7-2,TGTGCCAGCAGCGCGCGGGGACAGGGTAACACTGAAGCTTTCTTT,CASSARGQGNTEAFF
TRBD1,TRBJ2-3,few,TRBV29-1,TGCAGAGGGGTACCGTATCGCAGGGGGCCAGATACGCAGTATTTT,CRGVPYRRGPDTQYF
NA,TRBJ2-2,NA,TRBV30,TGTGCCTGGAGTGTCGGGGGTGTGATCGGGGAGCTGTTTTTT,CAWSVGGVIGELFF
TRBD2,TRBJ2-2,NA,TRBV3-1,TGTGCCAGCAGCCACGAGCGGGAGGGCCGCACCGGGGAGCTGTTTTTT,CASSHEREGRTGELFF
NA,TRBJ2-2,few,TRBV20-1,TGCAGTGCCCCGAATATCCGGGCCCCGAACACCGGGGAGCTGTTTTTT,CSAPNIRAPNTGELFF
TRBD2,TRBJ2-3,NA,TRBV7-2,TGTGCCAGCAGAAAGGAAGCGGGGGGGCCGAGAGATACGCAGTATTTT,CASRKEAGGPRDTQYF
TRBD2,TRBJ2-7,many,TRBV20-1,TGCAGTGCTAGAGATGCCAGCGGGGGGGCCTACGAGCAGTACTTC,CSARDASGGAYEQYF
NA,TRBJ2-7,many,TRBV11-2,TGTGCCAGCAGCTTGGGTCAGGGTTTTGAGGTGTACGAGCAGTACTTC,CASSLGQGFEVYEQYF
TRBD1,TRBJ2-2,NA,TRBV12-3/TRBV12-4,TGTGCCAGCAGATCCGGGACAGGGAACACCGGGGAGCTGTTTTTT,CASRSGTGNTGELFF
NA,TRBJ2-4,few,TRBV29-1,TGCAGCGTTGAAACTACAGGATCCAAAAACATTCAGTACTTC,CSVETTGSKNIQYF
TRBD1,TRBJ1-1,few,TRBV20-1,TGCAGTGCTAGACGGACAGGGGGCACTGAAGCTTTCTTT,CSARRTGGTEAFF
NA,TRBJ2-7,few,TRBV5-1,TGCGCCAGCAGCTTGGCAGGGAGAGAGAACGAGCAGTACTTC,CASSLAGRENEQYF
NA,TRBJ1-1,many,TRBV12-3/TRBV12-4,TGTGCCAGCAGTTTGGGAGAGGTGAACACTGAAGCTTTCTTT,CASSLGEVNTEAFF
NA,TRBJ1-5,NA,TRBV7-2,TGTGCCAGCAGCGAAGGGAGGGCGAGCAATCAGCCCCAGCATTTT,CASSEGRASNQPQHF
NA,TRBJ2-1,few,TRBV12-3/TRBV12-4,TGTGCCAGCACCCTGCAGGGTCTTGGGCAGTTCTTC,CASTLQGLGQFF
TRBD1,TRBJ1-5,few,TRBV7-2,TGTGCCAGCAGCAGGGACAGGGGCGATCAGCCCCAGCATTTT,CASSRDRGDQPQHF
TRBD2,TRBJ2-7,NA,TRBV19,TGTGCCAGTAGTCGGGAGGACGGTGCGAGGGGGCAGTACTTC,CASSREDGARGQYF
TRBD1,TRBJ2-1,NA,TRBV5-1,TGCGCCAGCAAACCACAGGGGGCTCGGGAGCAGTTCTTC,CASKPQGAREQFF
NA,TRBJ1-2,NA,TRBV30,TGTGCCTGGAGTGTTTTAGGGAGCTATGGCTACACCTTC,CAWSVLGSYGYTF
TRBD2,TRBJ2-1,many,TRBV11-1,TGTGCCAGCAGTTCACTAGCGGGGCCCTACAATGAGCAGTTCTTC,CASSSLAGPYNEQFF
NA,TRBJ2-3,many,TRBV5-1,TGCGCCAGCGCTCTGGGCCCCAAGGGCACAGATACGCAGTATTTT,CASALGPKGTDTQYF
NA,TRBJ2-5,few,TRBV5-1,TGCGCCAGCAGCTTGATGTCCAACCAAGAGACCCAGTACTTC,CASSLMSNQETQYF
NA,TRBJ2-3,NA,TRBV20-1,TGCAGTGCTAGAGTCTCCAGGGGCCGCACAGATACGCAGTATTTT,CSARVSRGRTDTQYF
TRBD1,TRBJ2-7,few,TRBV20-1,TGCAGTGGCAAGGGACAGAGCTCCTACGAGCAGTACTTC,CSGKGQSSYEQYF
NA,TRBJ1-4,many,TRBV5-1,TGCGCCAGCACGATGGTGGGGAGTGAAAAACTGTTTTTT,CASTMVGSEKLFF
TRBD1,TRBJ2-5,NA,TRBV20-1,TGCAGTGCTAGAGATCAACAGGGGAGAGAGACCCAGTACTTC,CSARDQQGRETQYF
NA,TRBJ1-2,NA,TRBV10-3,TGTGCCATCAGTCTCGGCGGATCTAACTATGGCTACACCTTC,CAISLGGSNYGYTF
NA,TRBJ2-1,NA,TRBV9,TGTGCCAGCAGCTCCGGGACGGACCTTAGAGAGCAGTTCTTC,CASSSGTDLREQFF